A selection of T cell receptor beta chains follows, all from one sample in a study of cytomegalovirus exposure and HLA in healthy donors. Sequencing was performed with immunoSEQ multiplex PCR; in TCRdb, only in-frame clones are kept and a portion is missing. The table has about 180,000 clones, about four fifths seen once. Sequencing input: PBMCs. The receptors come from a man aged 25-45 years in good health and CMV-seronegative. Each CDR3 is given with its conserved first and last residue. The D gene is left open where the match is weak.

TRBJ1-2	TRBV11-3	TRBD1	TGTGCCAGCAGCGCCGGGACAGACTATGGCTACACCTTC	CASSAGTDYGYTF
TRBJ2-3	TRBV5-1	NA	TGCGCCAGCAGCCTTATACCAGTAGATACGCAGTATTTT	CASSLIPVDTQYF
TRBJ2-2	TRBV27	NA	TGTGCCAGCGCAAGGCGGGGTTACGAGAACACCGGGGAGCTGTTTTTT	CASARRGYENTGELFF
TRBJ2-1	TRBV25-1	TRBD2	TGTGCCAGCGCCGTAGAGACTAGCCCTTACAATGAGCAGTTCTTC	CASAVETSPYNEQFF
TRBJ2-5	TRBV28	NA	TGTGCCAGCAGCTCCCCCCAGACCCAGTACTTC	CASSSPQTQYF
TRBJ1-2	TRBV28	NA	TGTGCCAGCAGTCTAAACTCCCGGGGACTACAGGGCTACACCTTC	CASSLNSRGLQGYTF
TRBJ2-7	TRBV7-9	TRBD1	TGTGCCAGCAGCGACCGGGACAGGGGGCCCGAGCAGTACTTC	CASSDRDRGPEQYF
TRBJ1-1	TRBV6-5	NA	TGTGCCAGCAGTGAAGGGGGGAACACTGAAGCTTTCTTT	CASSEGGNTEAFF
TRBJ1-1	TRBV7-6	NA	TGTGCCAGCAGCGCCAGGGGACGGACGAACACTGAAGCTTTCTTT	CASSARGRTNTEAFF
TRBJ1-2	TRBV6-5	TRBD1	TGTGCCAGCAGTTGGGGACAGGTTTCGGGCTATGGCTACACCTTC	CASSWGQVSGYGYTF
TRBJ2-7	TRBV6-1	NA	TGTGCCAGCAGTGAATTTGAAAAGAGCTCCTACGAGCAGTACTTC	CASSEFEKSSYEQYF
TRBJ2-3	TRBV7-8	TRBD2	TGTGCCAGCAGCTTAACCGGGGGGTTAGATACGCAGTATTTT	CASSLTGGLDTQYF
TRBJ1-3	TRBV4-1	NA	TGCGCCAGCAGCCATCAGAAGGGGCGAGCTGGAAACACCATATATTTT	CASSHQKGRAGNTIYF
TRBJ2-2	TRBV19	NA	TGTGCCAGTAGTATGATCCCCCAGCTCACCGGGGAGCTGCTTTTT	CASSMIPQLTGELLF
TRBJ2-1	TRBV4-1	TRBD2	TGCGCCAGCAGGATACTAGCGGGATCGTACAATGAGCAGTTCTTC	CASRILAGSYNEQFF
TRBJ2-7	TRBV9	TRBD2	TGTGCCAGCAGCAACCGGGAGGGACGACTGGGGGAGCAGTACTTC	CASSNREGRLGEQYF
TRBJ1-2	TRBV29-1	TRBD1	TGCAGCGTACAGGGGGCGGAAGGCTACACCTTC	CSVQGAEGYTF
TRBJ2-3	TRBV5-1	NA	TGCGCCAGCAGCACCAGACAGGCTACAGATACGCAGTATTTT	CASSTRQATDTQYF